The entry below gives a single T cell receptor (beta chain) sequence along with its context. Its cognate antigen is unknown. There are 13 residues in the CDR3. Germline CDR1 LNHDA, CDR2 SQIVND (reference sequence). J gave up 4 bases and V 8 bases, and 7 bases lay outside the gene matches. PCR was performed using 60 Vbeta and 13 Jbeta primers. Data came from immunoSEQ multiplex PCR; TCRdb stores just in-frame clones and leaves some out. The data hold 100,000 to 150,000 clones, with 80% to 90% observed a single time. The data are from a study of cytomegalovirus exposure and HLA in healthy donors. The study, taken as a whole, reports: The productive fraction for most TCR beta V segments was about 87% or about 30% in an earlier analysis. Some V segments, including TRBV6-2 and TRBV6-3, were excluded as indistinguishable.

The chain uses TRBV19 and TRBJ1-1, with 7 bases identical to TRBD1. The source material was PBMCs. The sequence came from a woman between 25 and 40 years old in good health and CMV-seronegative. This CDR3 reads CASSPRGLTEAFF. CDR3 sequence (DNA): TGTGCCAGTTCGCCAAGGGGGCTCACTGAAGCTTTCTTT.